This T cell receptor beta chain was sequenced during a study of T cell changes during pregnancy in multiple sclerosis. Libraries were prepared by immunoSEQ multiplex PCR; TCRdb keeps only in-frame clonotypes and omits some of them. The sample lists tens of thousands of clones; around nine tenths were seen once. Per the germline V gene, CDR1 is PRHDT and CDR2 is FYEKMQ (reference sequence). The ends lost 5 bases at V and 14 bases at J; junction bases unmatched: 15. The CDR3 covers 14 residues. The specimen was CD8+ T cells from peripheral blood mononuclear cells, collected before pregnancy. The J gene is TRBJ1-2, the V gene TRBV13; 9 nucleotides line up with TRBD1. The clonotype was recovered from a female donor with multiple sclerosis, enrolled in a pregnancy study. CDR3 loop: CASSPRTDRGGSTF. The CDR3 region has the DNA TGTGCCAGCAGCCCCCGGACGGACAGGGGAGGTTCTACCTTC.